Reported below is one T cell receptor (beta chain). From germline, CDR1 is SGHRS and CDR2 YFSETQ. Trimming cost V 3 bases and J 4 bases; bases outside gene matches: 4. CDR3 length: 16 residues. The source of the sample is a study of T cell changes during pregnancy in multiple sclerosis. The assay was immunoSEQ multiplex PCR, and TCRdb's table has in-frame clones only and misses some. The repertoire has more than 40,000 clones, 85% to 95% of them found once; the top ten carry just under 0.6%. The origin of this receptor is a female donor with multiple sclerosis, enrolled in a pregnancy study. The sequencing here drew on CD4+ T cells from peripheral blood mononuclear cells, taken in the second trimester of pregnancy. The chain carries TRBV5-1 and TRBJ2-2; 12 bases map to TRBD2. The CDR3 bases are TGCGCCAGCAGCTGGACTAGCGGGGACCTCACCGGGGAGCTGTTTTTT. It encodes CASSWTSGDLTGELFF.